The following is a T cell receptor (beta chain) sequence with its context. The authors extracted total RNA from unfractionated whole blood. This CDR3 has 12 residues. With 4 bases removed from V and 7 bases from J, the gap between germline ends came to 8 bases. Germline V lookup: CDR1 WSHSY, CDR2 SAAADI. This entry is derived from a study of human T cells and chemical hapten exposure. TCRdb independently ran MiXCR on the 5' RACE reads; one entry per CDR3 protein. Of 95,000 to 120,000 distinct CDR3 sequences in the sample, 19% are singletons; the top ten hold 2.8%. The clonotype originates from a human donor in good health. The chain couples TRBV10-2 to TRBJ2-1, with a weak D call TRBD2 (5 bases). CDR3 sequence reads: CASSGTANEQFF. Written as DNA, the CDR3 is TGCGCCAGCAGTGGGACTGCGAATGAGCAGTTCTTC.